Listed below are T cell receptor beta chains from one sample, sequenced in a study of blood T cell repertoires in COVID-19. TCRdb keeps only in-frame clones here, not all; method: immunoSEQ multiplex PCR. Seen here are approximately 300,000 clones, around 82% observed once, and the top ten hold 0.87%. The sample consisted of peripheral blood. The receptors were sampled from a human donor with COVID-19, enrolled during active disease. The donor label of this sample is uncertain. CDR3s include the opening cysteine and the closing phenylalanine or tryptophan. D genes are given only for firm matches. Not all rows give a size; the values are once, few, many and, for expanded clones, a class.

>TRBV7-2|TRBJ2-5|TRBD2|.|17
CASSLTGGGSHQETQYF
TGTGCCAGCAGCTTGACAGGCGGGGGGTCCCACCAAGAGACCCAGTACTTC
>TRBV5-6|TRBJ2-7|.|.|15
CASSLTGQNSYEQYF
TGTGCCAGCAGCTTGACAGGGCAGAACTCCTACGAGCAGTACTTC
>TRBV6-5|TRBJ2-1|TRBD2|.|15
CASRLRRESYNEQFF
TGTGCCAGCAGGCTCCGGCGGGAGTCCTACAATGAGCAGTTCTTC
>TRBV18|TRBJ2-2|TRBD1|.|16
CASSPRGTGNTGELFF
TGTGCCAGCTCACCCCGCGGGACAGGGAACACCGGGGAGCTGTTTTTT
>TRBV5-1|TRBJ1-3|TRBD1|once|17
CASSLEGTVSAGNTIYF
TGCGCCAGCAGCTTGGAAGGGACAGTTTCTGCTGGAAACACCATATATTTT
>TRBV28|TRBJ2-3|TRBD1|.|16
CASSLVGGTVTDTQYF
TGTGCCAGCAGTTTAGTAGGGGGCACCGTCACAGATACGCAGTATTTT
>TRBV19|TRBJ1-4|.|.|13
CASIGATNEKLFF
TGTGCCAGTATCGGGGCAACTAATGAAAAACTGTTTTTT
>TRBV27|TRBJ1-4|.|.|15
CASSLYGATNEKLFF
TGTGCCAGCAGTCTCTATGGTGCAACTAATGAAAAACTGTTTTTT
>TRBV20-1|TRBJ2-7|.|once|11
CSARGSYEQYF
TGCAGTGCTAGGGGCAGCTACGAGCAGTACTTC
>TRBV11-3|TRBJ2-2|.|.|17
CASSFDGGQEYTGELFF
TGTGCCAGCAGCTTTGACGGGGGGCAAGAATACACCGGGGAGCTGTTTTTT
>TRBV18|TRBJ1-3|.|.|15
CASSRNRDLGNTIYF
TGTGCCAGCTCGCGCAACAGGGATTTGGGAAACACCATATATTTT
>TRBV11-1|TRBJ2-5|.|.|14
CASRLDSQWQTQYF
TGTGCCAGCAGATTGGACAGCCAATGGCAGACCCAGTACTTC
>TRBV5-1|TRBJ2-7|TRBD1|.|16
CASSLSVGQGAYEQYF
TGCGCCAGCAGCTTGTCCGTAGGACAGGGTGCTTACGAGCAGTACTTC
>TRBV12-3/TRBV12-4|TRBJ2-1|.|few|13
CASSLFEYNEQFF
TGTGCCAGCAGTTTGTTTGAGTACAATGAGCAGTTCTTC
>TRBV6-1|TRBJ1-2|.|.|13
CASSVAGVGGYTF
TGTGCCAGCAGTGTAGCGGGAGTGGGTGGCTACACCTTC
>TRBV24-1|TRBJ2-5|TRBD1|.|16
CATSAPRTGGAETQYF
TGTGCCACCAGTGCCCCTCGGACAGGGGGCGCGGAGACCCAGTACTTC
>TRBV9|TRBJ2-7|TRBD1|.|14
CASSFGTGTLEQYF
TGTGCCAGCAGCTTCGGGACAGGGACCCTCGAGCAGTACTTC
>TRBV28|TRBJ2-3|TRBD2|.|17
CASSPPAGGPLSYTQYF
TGTGCCAGCAGCCCCCCCGCGGGAGGGCCGCTCTCTTATACGCAGTATTTT
>TRBV3-1/TRBV3-2|TRBJ1-4|.|.|15
CASSPTGFSNEKLFF
TGTGCCAGCAGCCCAACGGGGTTTTCAAATGAAAAACTGTTTTTT
>TRBV7-2|TRBJ1-2|TRBD1|.|14
CASSFPGQAYGYTF
TGTGCCAGCAGCTTTCCGGGACAGGCCTATGGCTACACCTTC
>TRBV18|TRBJ1-5|TRBD1|.|21
CASSRTLSMDRGTHSNQPQHF
TGTGCCAGCTCACGTACACTTAGCATGGACAGGGGGACCCATAGCAATCAGCCCCAGCATTTT
>TRBV19|TRBJ1-1|.|.|15
CASSIGPIGNTEAFF
TGTGCCAGTAGTATAGGCCCGATCGGGAACACTGAAGCTTTCTTT
>TRBV2|TRBJ2-7|TRBD2|.|15
CASSEGTGTTLKQYF
TGTGCCAGCAGTGAGGGTACTGGGACTACTCTTAAGCAGTACTTC
>TRBV5-1|TRBJ2-7|.|.|15
CASSSGQPLTYEQYF
TGCGCCAGCAGCTCCGGACAGCCTTTAACCTACGAGCAGTACTTC
>TRBV21-1|TRBJ1-4|.|.|15
CASSNRDRPSRELFF
TGTGCCAGCAGCAACCGGGACAGGCCATCCCGGGAACTGTTTTTT
>TRBV29-1|TRBJ1-2|.|.|15
CSVVTGTTPEGGYTF
TGCAGCGTGGTCACAGGGACCACTCCCGAGGGTGGCTACACCTTC
>TRBV5-1|TRBJ2-1|.|.|14
CASSLGGEYNEQFF
TGCGCCAGCAGCTTGGGAGGAGAGTACAATGAGCAGTTCTTC
>TRBV9|TRBJ2-1|TRBD2|.|17
CASSAGPTSGTRNEQFF
TGTGCCAGCAGCGCAGGGCCCACTAGCGGAACGAGGAATGAGCAGTTCTTC
>TRBV6-6|TRBJ1-5|.|.|13
CASSFGLVQPQHF
TGTGCCAGCAGTTTCGGCCTAGTTCAGCCCCAGCATTTT
>TRBV11-2|TRBJ1-2|.|.|15
CASSLVGQQSHGYTF
TGTGCCAGCAGCTTAGTGGGGCAGCAGTCCCATGGCTACACCTTC
>TRBV9|TRBJ2-7|.|.|12
CASSSLEGPQYF
TGTGCCAGCAGCTCTTTGGAGGGCCCGCAGTACTTC
>TRBV19|TRBJ2-1|TRBD2|.|15
CASTASGSNYNEQFF
TGTGCCAGTACCGCGAGCGGGAGTAATTACAATGAGCAGTTCTTC
>TRBV2|TRBJ2-3|.|.|16
CASFAWRQGRADTQYF
TGTGCCAGCTTTGCCTGGAGGCAGGGGCGGGCAGATACGCAGTATTTT
>TRBV7-2|TRBJ1-2|TRBD1|.|14
CASSLTGVNYGYTF
TGTGCCAGCAGCTTGACAGGGGTTAACTATGGCTACACCTTC
>TRBV4-1|TRBJ2-7|TRBD2|.|17
CASYGTSGTPLAYEQYF
TGCGCCAGCTATGGGACTAGCGGGACCCCCCTAGCCTACGAGCAGTACTTC
>TRBV5-5|TRBJ1-1|TRBD1|.|16
CASSRGTGTGNTEAFF
TGTGCCAGCAGCCGGGGAACGGGGACAGGGAACACTGAAGCTTTCTTT
>TRBV30|TRBJ1-6|.|once|14
CAWSPMPSNSPLHF
TGTGCCTGGAGCCCTATGCCATCTAATTCACCCCTCCACTTT
>TRBV6-2/TRBV6-3|TRBJ2-1|TRBD2|once|15
CASSYSRSGSFGQFF
TGTGCCAGCAGTTACTCGAGGAGCGGGAGTTTTGGGCAGTTCTTC
>TRBV27|TRBJ1-2|.|.|15
CASSFRVQGVDGYTF
TGTGCCAGCAGTTTCCGAGTACAGGGTGTCGATGGCTACACCTTC
>TRBV7-3|TRBJ2-2|.|.|16
CASSLEGVPNTGELFF
TGTGCCAGCAGCCTAGAAGGGGTCCCGAACACCGGGGAGCTGTTTTTT
>TRBV11-3|TRBJ2-2|TRBD2|few|16
CASSPSVAGVAGELFF
TGTGCCAGCAGCCCATCGGTAGCGGGAGTAGCCGGGGAGCTGTTTTTT
>TRBV12-3/TRBV12-4|TRBJ2-3|TRBD1|.|13
CASSQTGADTQYF
TGTGCCAGCAGTCAAACAGGGGCAGATACGCAGTATTTT
>TRBV12-3/TRBV12-4|TRBJ1-4|.|few|13
CASSRQRNEKLFF
TGTGCCAGCAGCCGACAGCGTAATGAAAAACTGTTTTTT
>TRBV11-2|TRBJ1-2|.|few|18
CASSPLRESARRYYGYTF
TGTGCCAGCAGCCCCCTGAGGGAATCGGCTAGACGCTACTATGGCTACACCTTC
>TRBV6-6|TRBJ1-1|.|.|11
CASSERAEAFF
TGTGCCAGCAGTGAGAGGGCTGAAGCTTTCTTT
>TRBV6-2/TRBV6-3|TRBJ2-1|TRBD2|once|13
CASSLLAGNEQFF
TGTGCCAGCAGCCTACTAGCGGGAAATGAGCAGTTCTTC
>TRBV15|TRBJ1-2|.|.|23
CATSRDSIWRESQTTLQFGGYTF
TGTGCCACCAGCAGAGATAGTATATGGAGGGAGTCACAGACCACCCTCCAATTCGGCGGCTACACCTTC
>TRBV5-1|TRBJ2-7|TRBD1|few|14
CASSLGQGSYEQYF
TGCGCCAGCAGCTTGGGACAGGGATCCTACGAGCAGTACTTC
>TRBV7-9|TRBJ2-7|TRBD2|.|15
CASSLWEGSTREQYF
TGTGCCAGCAGCTTATGGGAGGGATCTACTCGCGAGCAGTACTTC